This T cell receptor (beta chain) was recovered during a study of shared clonotypes between healthy human individuals. Study-level points and caveats: Sharing across four donors was seen in about 5% of naive CD4 clonotypes.

This clone was observed once. Its specificity is not known. TCRdb's copy holds only in-frame clones and misses some; the assay was immunoSEQ multiplex PCR. The table has 1,100,000 or so clones, around three quarters seen once; the top ten hold approximately 0.5%. Trimming took 5 bases from V and 2 from J; bases not matched to a gene: 4. This CDR3 has 15 residues. Per the germline V gene, CDR1 is SGDLS and CDR2 is YYNGEE. The chain recombines TRBV9 with TRBJ2-2; TRBD2 agrees at 9 bases. The material sequenced was memory CD4+ T cells from PBMCs. Subset reported: CD45RA-negative fraction. The origin of this receptor is a man between 18 and 29 years old in good health. Some clones in this sample may be carry-over from other donors' samples. Here the CDR3 reads CASRPTSGNTGELFF. The CDR3 DNA follows: TGTGCCAGCAGACCGACTAGCGGAAACACCGGGGAGCTGTTTTTT.